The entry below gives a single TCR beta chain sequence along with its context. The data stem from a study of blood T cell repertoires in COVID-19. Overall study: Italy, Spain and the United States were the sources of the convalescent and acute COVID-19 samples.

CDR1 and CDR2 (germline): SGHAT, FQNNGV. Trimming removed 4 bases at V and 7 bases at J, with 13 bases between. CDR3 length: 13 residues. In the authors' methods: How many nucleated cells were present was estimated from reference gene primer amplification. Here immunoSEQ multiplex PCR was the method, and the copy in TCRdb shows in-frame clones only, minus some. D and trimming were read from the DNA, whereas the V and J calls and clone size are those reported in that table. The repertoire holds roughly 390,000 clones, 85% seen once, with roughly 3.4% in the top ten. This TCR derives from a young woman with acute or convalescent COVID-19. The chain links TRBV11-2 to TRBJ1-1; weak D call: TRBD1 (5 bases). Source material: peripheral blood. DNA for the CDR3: TGTGCCAGCAGCTATACAGGCCCGGATGAAGCTTTCTTT. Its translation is CASSYTGPDEAFF.